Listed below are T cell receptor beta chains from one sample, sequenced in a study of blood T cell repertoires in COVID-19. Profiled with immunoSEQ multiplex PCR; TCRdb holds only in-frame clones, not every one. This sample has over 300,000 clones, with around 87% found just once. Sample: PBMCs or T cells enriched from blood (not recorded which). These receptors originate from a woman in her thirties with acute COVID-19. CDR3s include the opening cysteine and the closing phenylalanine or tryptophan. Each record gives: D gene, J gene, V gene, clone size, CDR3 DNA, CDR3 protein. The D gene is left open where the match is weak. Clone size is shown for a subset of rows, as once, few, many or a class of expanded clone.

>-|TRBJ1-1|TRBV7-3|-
TGTGCCAGCAGCCGAGACAAGAACACTGAAGCTTTCTTT
CASSRDKNTEAFF
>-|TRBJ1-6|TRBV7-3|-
TGTGCCAGCAGCTTAACCCAGGGTTCTTCACCCCTCCACTTT
CASSLTQGSSPLHF
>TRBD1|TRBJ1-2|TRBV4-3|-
TGCGCCAGCAGCCCGGACAGGGGGCTGGTGGCTGGCTACACCTTC
CASSPDRGLVAGYTF
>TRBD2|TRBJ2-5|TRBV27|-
TGTGCCAGCACCAGACTAGCGGGGGACAACCAAGAGACCCAGTACTTC
CASTRLAGDNQETQYF
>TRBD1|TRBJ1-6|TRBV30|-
TGTGCCTGGAGGACAGGGCCCTATAATTCACCCCTCCACTTT
CAWRTGPYNSPLHF
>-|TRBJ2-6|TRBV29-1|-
TGCAGCGCCGGGTCCGACTCTGGGGCCAACGTCCTGACTTTC
CSAGSDSGANVLTF
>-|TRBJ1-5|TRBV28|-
TGTGCCAGCAGCAGTCATCAGCCCCAGCATTTT
CASSSHQPQHF
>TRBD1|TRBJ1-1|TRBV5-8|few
TGTGCCAGCGCAGGGGGCTGGAACACTGAAGCTTTCTTT
CASAGGWNTEAFF
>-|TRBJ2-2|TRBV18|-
TGTGCCAGCTCACCACAACAGGGCGGAGAGGACACCGGGGAGCTGTTTTTT
CASSPQQGGEDTGELFF
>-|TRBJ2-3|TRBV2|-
TGTGCCAGCAGCCAATCGGGGGGCGGAAAAGATACGCAGTATTTT
CASSQSGGGKDTQYF
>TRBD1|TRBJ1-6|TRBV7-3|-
TGTGCCAGCAGTTATCCGGGACAGGGAGACAATTCACCCCTCCACTTT
CASSYPGQGDNSPLHF
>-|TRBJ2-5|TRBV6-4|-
TGTGCCAGTCCAGGGCAGGACCAAGAGACCCAGTACTTC
CASPGQDQETQYF
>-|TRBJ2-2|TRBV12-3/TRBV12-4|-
TGTGCCAGCAGTAGGGGGACCGGGGAGCTGTTTTTT
CASSRGTGELFF
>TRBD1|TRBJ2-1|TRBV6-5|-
TGTGCCAGCAGAATAACAGGGGACGGTGAGCAGTTCTTC
CASRITGDGEQFF
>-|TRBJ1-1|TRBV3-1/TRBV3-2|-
TGTGCCAGCACCCGGGAAGAAAGGACTGAAGCTTTCTTT
CASTREERTEAFF
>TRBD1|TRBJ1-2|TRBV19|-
TGTGCCAGTAAAGACAGGGGGCTCTATGGCTACACCTTC
CASKDRGLYGYTF
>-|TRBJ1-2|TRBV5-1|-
TGCGCCAGCAGCAGAGGGACAAGAGACCTTCCAGCTAACTATGGCTACACCTTC
CASSRGTRDLPANYGYTF
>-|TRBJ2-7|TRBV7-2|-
TGTGCCAGCAGCTCGCCGGGGTACTCCTACGAGCAGTACTTC
CASSSPGYSYEQYF
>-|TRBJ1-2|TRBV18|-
TGTGCCAGCAACGCGGGGCAGGGTCTTGGCTATGGCTACACCTTC
CASNAGQGLGYGYTF
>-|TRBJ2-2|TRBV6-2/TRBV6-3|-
TGTGCCAGCAGTTACTCGTGGGGCGACAGCTACACCGGGGAGCTGTTTTTT
CASSYSWGDSYTGELFF
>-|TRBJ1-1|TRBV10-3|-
TGTGCCATCAGGGACACAACTAATGAAGCTTTCTTT
CAIRDTTNEAFF
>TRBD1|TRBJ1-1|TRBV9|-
TGTGCCAGCAGCGTTACAGGGGGGAGGAACACTGAAGCTTTCTTT
CASSVTGGRNTEAFF
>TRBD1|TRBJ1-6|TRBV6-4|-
TGTGCCAGCAGCCGGACAGGGATAGATTCACCCCTCCACTTT
CASSRTGIDSPLHF
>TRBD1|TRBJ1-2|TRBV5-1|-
TGCGCCAGCAGCTTGAATACAGGGGATGGCTACACCTTC
CASSLNTGDGYTF
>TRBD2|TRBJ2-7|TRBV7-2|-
TGTGCCAGCAGCGCCTATAGCGGGAGTCCCCATTCCGAGCAGTACTTC
CASSAYSGSPHSEQYF
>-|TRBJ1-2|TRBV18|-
TGTGCCAGCTCACCACTCCCCGAGGTCAACTATGGCTACACCTTC
CASSPLPEVNYGYTF
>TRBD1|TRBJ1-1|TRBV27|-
TGTGCCAGCAGATTTAGGGGGCAGAACACTGAAGCTTTCTTT
CASRFRGQNTEAFF
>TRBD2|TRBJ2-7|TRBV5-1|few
TGCGCCAGCAGCTGGGGGAGGGGCTACGAGCAGTACTTC
CASSWGRGYEQYF
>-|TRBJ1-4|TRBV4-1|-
TGCGCCAGCAGCCAAGATCCCGGGGGGGTCGGTGAAAAACTGTTTTTT
CASSQDPGGVGEKLFF
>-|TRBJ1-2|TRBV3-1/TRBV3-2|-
TGTGCCAGCAGCCTCGGGACGGGAGTATTCTATGGCTACACCTTC
CASSLGTGVFYGYTF
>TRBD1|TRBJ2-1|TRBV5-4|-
TGTGCCAGCAGCTTCGACAGGGGTTACAATGAGCAGTTCTTC
CASSFDRGYNEQFF
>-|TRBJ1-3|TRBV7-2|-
TGTGCCAGCAGCTTAAGGGACATCTATGGAAACACCATATATTTT
CASSLRDIYGNTIYF
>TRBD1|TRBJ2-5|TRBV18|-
TGTGCCAGCTCACCTGCCGGGACAGGGGGCCGAGGGTCCCAGTACTTC
CASSPAGTGGRGSQYF
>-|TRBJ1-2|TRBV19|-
TGTGCCAGTACCCGGGACACGGACTATGGCTACACCTTC
CASTRDTDYGYTF
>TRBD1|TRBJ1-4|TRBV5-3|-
TGTGCCAGAAGCTTGGTCGCTGGGTTTGAGGGGGCCCTTAATGAAAAACTGTTTTTT
CARSLVAGFEGALNEKLFF